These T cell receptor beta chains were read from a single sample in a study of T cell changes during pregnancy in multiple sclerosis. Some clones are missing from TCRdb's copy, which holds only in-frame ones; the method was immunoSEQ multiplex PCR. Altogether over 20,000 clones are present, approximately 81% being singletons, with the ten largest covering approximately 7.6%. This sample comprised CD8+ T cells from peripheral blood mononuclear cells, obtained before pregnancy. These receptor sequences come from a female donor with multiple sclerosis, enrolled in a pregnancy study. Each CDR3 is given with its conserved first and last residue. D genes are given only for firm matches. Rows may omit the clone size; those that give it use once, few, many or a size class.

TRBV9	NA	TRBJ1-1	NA	TGTGCCAGCAGCGTATACCTGGAGATGGGCACTGAAGCTTTCTTT	CASSVYLEMGTEAFF
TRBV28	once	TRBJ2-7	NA	TGTGCCAGCAGTTTAGTGGGAGTCGGGGTGGAGGAGCAGTACTTC	CASSLVGVGVEEQYF
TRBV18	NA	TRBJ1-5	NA	TGTGCCAGCTCACCCTTTAATCAGCCCCAGCATTTT	CASSPFNQPQHF
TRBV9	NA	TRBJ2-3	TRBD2	TGTGCCAGCAGCGCGGGGGGGCCTCCAACAGATACGCAGTATTTT	CASSAGGPPTDTQYF
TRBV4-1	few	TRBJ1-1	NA	TGCGCCAGCAGCTACAGCGGGCTGAACACTGAAGCTTTCTTT	CASSYSGLNTEAFF
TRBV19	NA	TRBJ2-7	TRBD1	TGTGCCAGTAGTCCACGGGACAGGCGGGACTACGAGCAGTACTTC	CASSPRDRRDYEQYF
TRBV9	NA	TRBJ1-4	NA	TGTGCCAGCAGCGTATTTTCCCAGCCAGGGTTATTAAATGAAAAACTGTTTTTT	CASSVFSQPGLLNEKLFF
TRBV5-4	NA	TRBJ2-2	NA	TGTGCCAGCAGCCCCGGGACAACCGTCACCGGGGAGCTGTTTTTT	CASSPGTTVTGELFF
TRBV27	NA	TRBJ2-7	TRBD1	TGTGCCAGCAGTTTCGACAGGGGCTGGGTCTACGAGCAGTACTTC	CASSFDRGWVYEQYF
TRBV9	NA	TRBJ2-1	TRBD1	TGTGCCAGCAGCGCCCGGGACAGATTTATCCCTAGGGATGAGCAGTTCTTC	CASSARDRFIPRDEQFF
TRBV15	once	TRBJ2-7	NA	TGTGCCACCAGCAGGGGAGCTGGGGAGGCCACCTACGAGCAGTACTTC	CATSRGAGEATYEQYF
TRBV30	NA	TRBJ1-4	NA	TGTGCCTGGAATGCCGCGGGGCTCAATGAAAAACTGTTTTTT	CAWNAAGLNEKLFF
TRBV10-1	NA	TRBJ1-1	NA	TGCGCCAGCAGTGAAGACAGCGTGAACACTGAAGCTTTCTTT	CASSEDSVNTEAFF
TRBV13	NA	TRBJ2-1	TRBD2	TGTGCCAGCAGCGCCCTAGGAACCACCGGGGGGGAGCAGTTCTTC	CASSALGTTGGEQFF
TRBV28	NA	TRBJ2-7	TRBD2	TGTGCCAGCAGTTCCCTTGCCCCCCGACTAGCAGCCTACGAGCAGTACTTC	CASSSLAPRLAAYEQYF
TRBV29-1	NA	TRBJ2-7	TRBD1	TGCAGCGCAGGGACAGGGCTCTACGAGCAGTACTTC	CSAGTGLYEQYF
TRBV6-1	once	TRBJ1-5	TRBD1	TGTGCCAGCACGTGGACAGGGAGGAGCAATCAGCCCCAGCATTTT	CASTWTGRSNQPQHF
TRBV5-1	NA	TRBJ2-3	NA	TGCGCCAGCAGCTGGGCAGAGCTAGATACGCAGTATTTT	CASSWAELDTQYF
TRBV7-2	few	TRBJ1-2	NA	TGTGCCAGCAGCTTAGTCCTTATCGGGACAAACTATGGCTACACCTTC	CASSLVLIGTNYGYTF
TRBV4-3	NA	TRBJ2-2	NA	TGCGCCAGCAGCCAAGATCAGGGGTACACCGGGGAGCTGTTTTTT	CASSQDQGYTGELFF
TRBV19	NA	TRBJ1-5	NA	TGTGCCAGTAGTATAGTAGGCAGGGTGTTGCAGCCCCAGCATTTT	CASSIVGRVLQPQHF
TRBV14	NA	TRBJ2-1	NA	TGTGCCAGCAGCCCGTACTACAATGAGCAGTTCTTC	CASSPYYNEQFF
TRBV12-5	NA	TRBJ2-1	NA	TGTGCTAGTGGTCCCCTGGAGTCCTTCTTCTCCTACAATGAGCAGTTCTTC	CASGPLESFFSYNEQFF
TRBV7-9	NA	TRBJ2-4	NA	TGTGCCAGCAGCTCCGACAGGACCAAAAACATTCAGTACTTC	CASSSDRTKNIQYF
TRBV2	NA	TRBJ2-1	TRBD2	TGTGCCAGCAGTGGGCCCGCGGCTAGCGGTTACAATGAGCAGTTCTTC	CASSGPAASGYNEQFF
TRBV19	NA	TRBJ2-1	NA	TGTGCCAGTAGTATCGGAGGGGAGTACAATGAGCAGTTCTTC	CASSIGGEYNEQFF
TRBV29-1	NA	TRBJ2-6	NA	TGCAGCGTCTCCCCGGAAGGGGAAGGGGCCAACGTCCTGACTTTC	CSVSPEGEGANVLTF
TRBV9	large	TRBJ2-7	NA	TGTGCCAGCAGCTCAGGACGACCAGCACGGGGCGAGCAGTACTTC	CASSSGRPARGEQYF
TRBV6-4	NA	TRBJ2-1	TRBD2	TGTGCCAGCAGTGAGACTAGCGTCAATGAGCAGTTCTTC	CASSETSVNEQFF